The 20 T cell receptor beta chains presented below share a single source sample, sequenced in a study of OX40 agonist ivuxolimab in advanced cancers. Only in-frame clones appear in the TCRdb table, and some are missing; sequencing was by immunoSEQ multiplex PCR. The sample has about 70,000 clones, about 94% seen once. Material: CD4+ or CD8+ T cells sorted from blood, obtained in a trial of the OX40 agonist ivuxolimab. The receptor set was obtained from an adult with an advanced solid tumor such as melanoma, head and neck, liver or kidney cancer.

This clone is a singleton in its sample. Because the CDR3 is missing its conserved closing phenylalanine or tryptophan, this is likely a read error. The limits of the CDR3 on the DNA are not certain, so only TCRdb's listed CDR3 is given. V gene TRBV11-1 combines with J gene TRBJ2-7; the DNA was not used to check the table's D call, TRBD1. The germline CDR1 and CDR2 sequences are SGHAT and FQDESV (reference sequence). With termini counted, the CDR3 has 9 amino acids. This chain's CDR3 is CASSLGQAT.

The gene calls are TRBV7-2 and TRBJ2-3, with TRBD2 matching 11 bases. Germline loops: CDR1 SGHTA, CDR2 FQGNSA. Unmatched junction bases numbered 5, after V lost 5 bases and J lost 4 bases. This CDR3 is built from 15 residues. The CDR3 nucleotides are TGTGCCAGCAGCGTTAGCGGGGGGGGTGCAGATACGCAGTATTTT. It specifies CASSVSGGGADTQYF.

The chain joins TRBV7-9 to TRBJ1-5; D not certain. In germline, CDR1 is SEHNR, CDR2 FQNEAQ (reference sequence). The CDR3 is made up of 16 amino acids. V was cut by 4 bases and J by 2 bases, with 15 bases left in between. CDR3 in DNA: TGTGCCAGCAGCTCCAGAGTGTGGGAGGGCAATCAGCCCCAGCATTTT. This codes for CASSSRVWEGNQPQHF.

V and J are TRBV6-1 and TRBJ2-5; 10 bases match TRBD1. Germline values: CDR1 MNHNS, CDR2 SASEGT. The CDR3 has 13 amino acids. Germline trimming cut 6 bases from V and 2 bases from J; bases unmatched to any gene: 0. This CDR3 is CASRDRGQETQYF. Written as DNA, the CDR3 is TGTGCCAGCAGGGACAGGGGGCAAGAGACCCAGTACTTC.

This chain uses TRBV7-6 with TRBJ2-3; D remains ambiguous. Germline V gene data show CDR1 as SGHVS and CDR2 as FNYEAQ. The CDR3 has 12 amino acids. V was cut by 4 bases and J by 6 bases, with 8 bases left in between. For the CDR3, the DNA is TGTGCCAGCAGCTCCGTCCGGGATACGCAGTATTTT. Protein sequence: CASSSVRDTQYF.

The V gene is TRBV10-3, the J gene TRBJ2-7; D might be TRBD1 or TRBD2, each matching 5 bases. From germline, CDR1 is ENHRY and CDR2 SYGVKD. The CDR3 is 17 residues long. Between the trimmed V and J ends, which lost 1 base and 0 bases, there was a span of 16 bases. CDR3 region: CAISELPGPPSSYEQYF. CDR3 coding DNA: TGTGCCATCAGTGAGTTACCGGGACCCCCTAGCTCCTACGAGCAGTACTTC.

The V and J genes are TRBV9 and TRBJ1-2; no firm D call. Per the germline V gene, CDR1 is SGDLS and CDR2 is YYNGEE. With 4 bases removed from V and 0 bases from J, the gap between germline ends came to 16 bases. This CDR3 has 16 residues. The chain's CDR3 is CASSFEGQPPNYGYTF. CDR3 bases: TGTGCCAGCAGCTTCGAGGGTCAGCCCCCTAACTATGGCTACACCTTC.

This clone was recorded only once. V gene TRBV19 combines with J gene TRBJ2-1, with TRBD2 matching 7 bases. CDR3 length equals 15 residues. Germline V gene data show CDR1 as LNHDA and CDR2 as SQIVND (reference sequence). The V segment lost 7 bases and the J segment 3 bases; nucleotides outside the gene matches: 9. The CDR3 bases are TGTGCCAGTAAAATCGCGGGCGGGGGCTACAATGAGCAGTTCTTC. Translating gives CASKIAGGGYNEQFF.

V usage is TRBV7-6 and J usage is TRBJ1-5; D uncertain. The CDR3 length is 14 residues. In germline, CDR1 is SGHVS, CDR2 FNYEAQ. Trimming left V 4 bases short and J 2 bases short, with 9 bases between. For the CDR3, the DNA is TGTGCCAGCAGCTCCGCGGAAGGCAATCAGCCCCAGCATTTT. It translates to CASSSAEGNQPQHF.

The chain combines TRBV12-5 with TRBJ2-5; D unclear. V dropped 2 bases and J dropped 4 bases, with 11 bases sitting between them. The V gene's germline CDR1 is LGHNT and CDR2 FRNRAP. The CDR3 has 14 residues. This chain's CDR3 is CASGLTGPSETQYF. The CDR3 DNA reads TGTGCTAGTGGTTTGACTGGGCCCTCAGAGACCCAGTACTTC.

The rearrangement uses TRBV27 and TRBJ1-1, with 8 bases aligning to TRBD1. V was pared by 2 bases and J by 4 bases, with 9 bases of the junction left unmatched. Germline CDR1 is MNHEY and CDR2 is SMNVEV (reference sequence). The CDR3 extends over 16 amino acids. CDR3 nucleotide sequence: TGTGCCAGCAGTTTAACAATCGGACAGGGTATCACTGAAGCTTTCTTT. Translation: CASSLTIGQGITEAFF.

The chain recombines TRBV12-5 with TRBJ1-5, with D possibly matching TRBD1 (5 bases). Deletions cut 3 bases from V and 5 bases from J, with 11 bases between. Germline assignment: CDR1 LGHNT and CDR2 FRNRAP. The CDR3 covers 14 residues. This CDR3 reads CASGLQEPDQPQHF. CDR3 nucleotides: TGTGCTAGTGGTTTACAGGAGCCTGATCAGCCCCAGCATTTT.

V and J are TRBV14 and TRBJ1-1, with TRBD1 identical over 8 bases. This CDR3 comprises 15 residues. V lost 5 bases, J lost 5 bases, and 10 bases stayed unmatched. CDR1 and CDR2 from the germline V gene are SGHDN and FVKESK. The CDR3 sequence: CASSATGGGWTEAFF. The CDR3, as DNA: TGTGCCAGCAGCGCAACAGGGGGAGGGTGGACTGAAGCTTTCTTT.

The rearrangement uses TRBV7-9 and TRBJ1-4, with TRBD1 matching 9 bases. Germline CDR1 SEHNR, CDR2 FQNEAQ (reference sequence). V trimming: 5 bases; J trimming: 8 bases; junction bases outside the gene matches: 6. The CDR3 totals 14 residues. The CDR3 loop is CASSPWTGEEKLFF. In DNA, the CDR3 is TGTGCCAGCAGCCCCTGGACAGGGGAGGAAAAACTGTTTTTT.

This rearrangement joins TRBV11-2 to TRBJ2-5; no definite D call. Germline values: CDR1 SGHAT, CDR2 FQNNGV. V lost 1 base, J lost 5 bases, and 11 bases lay in between. The CDR3 is made up of 14 amino acids. The CDR3 region has the DNA TGTGCCAGCAGCTTAGTGGTGGTCGGGGAGACCCAGTACTTC. It yields the protein CASSLVVVGETQYF.

The chain is built from TRBV10-3 and TRBJ2-7, with D possibly TRBD2 on 5 matching bases. Between the trimmed V and J ends, which lost 0 bases and 3 bases, there was a span of 9 bases. The CDR3 length is 14 residues. Germline-derived CDR1 and CDR2 are ENHRY and SYGVKD. The CDR3 sequence is CAISESLEGYEQYF. CDR3 in DNA: TGTGCCATCAGTGAGTCTCTTGAGGGCTACGAGCAGTACTTC.

This clone was found a few times. This chain links TRBV7-6 with TRBJ2-7; 7 nucleotides match TRBD1. After removal of 3 bases from V and 7 bases from J, the junction contained 9 bases not matched to a gene. CDR3 length: 14 amino acids. The V gene's germline CDR1 is SGHVS and CDR2 FNYEAQ. The CDR3 spells CASSFHAGGEEQYF. CDR3 in DNA: TGTGCCAGCAGCTTCCATGCAGGGGGAGAGGAGCAGTACTTC.

The chain recombines TRBV11-2 with TRBJ2-3; D gene ambiguous. V was pared by 1 base and J by 0 bases, with 8 bases between. CDR3 length: 15 amino acids. Germline V gene sequence: CDR1 SGHAT, CDR2 FQNNGV. In nucleotides, the CDR3 is TGTGCCAGCAGCTTAGTTGCGGCTAGCACAGATACGCAGTATTTT. Translated, it gives CASSLVAASTDTQYF.

The rearrangement uses TRBV10-3 and TRBJ2-5; 9 bases match TRBD1. The CDR3 sequence is 13 residues long. The V and J ends lost 7 bases and 5 bases, in that order; junction bases with no gene match: 5. CDR1 is ENHRY and CDR2 is SYGVKD in the germline V gene. CDR3 in DNA: TGTGCCATCACCACCGGGACAGGGGAGACCCAGTACTTC. Its translation is CAITTGTGETQYF.

This clone was detected a few times. In nucleotides, the CDR3 is TGTGCCATCAGTGAGTTCCTGGGGACTGAAGCTTTCTTT. Translation: CAISEFLGTEAFF. The chain uses TRBV10-3 and TRBJ1-1; no reliable D call. The germline gives CDR1 ENHRY, CDR2 SYGVKD. This CDR3 comprises 13 residues. Trimming took off 1 base at V and 5 bases at J, with 8 bases between the two ends.